This TCR beta chain was profiled in a study of cytomegalovirus exposure and HLA in healthy donors. Findings and limits, study-wide: Trimming of TCR beta V- and J-genes showed a link, identified in a later analysis, to a missense DCLRE1C variant.

Per germline, CDR1 MNHEY and CDR2 SVGAGI. The V and J ends lost 7 bases and 6 bases, in that order; junction bases with no gene match: 7. The CDR3 consists of 13 residues. PCR used 60 Vbeta primers and 13 Jbeta primers. Profiling relied on immunoSEQ multiplex PCR, and the TCRdb table lists in-frame clones only, not all of them. The sample lists under 250,000 clones, 80% to 85% seen once, with roughly 2.5% in the top ten. With respect to this clone: Its specificity is not known.

This sequence was found in a woman aged 40 to 55 in good health and CMV-seronegative. The genes are TRBV6-5 and TRBJ1-1, with 8 bases matching TRBD1. Sequenced sample: PBMCs. The CDR3 reads CASTDREVAEAFF. The CDR3 region has the DNA TGTGCCAGCACGGACAGGGAGGTAGCTGAAGCTTTCTTT.